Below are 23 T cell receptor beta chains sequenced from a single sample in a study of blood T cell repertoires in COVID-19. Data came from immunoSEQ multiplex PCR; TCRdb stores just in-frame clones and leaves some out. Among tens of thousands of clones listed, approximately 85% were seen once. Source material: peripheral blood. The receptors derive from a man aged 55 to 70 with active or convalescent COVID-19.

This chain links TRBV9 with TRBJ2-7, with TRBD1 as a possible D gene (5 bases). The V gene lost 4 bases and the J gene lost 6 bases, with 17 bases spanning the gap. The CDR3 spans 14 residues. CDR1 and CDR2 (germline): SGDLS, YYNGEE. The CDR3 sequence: CASSICRVGGEQYV. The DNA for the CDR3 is TGTGCCAGCAGCATTTGCAGGGTGGGTGGCGAGCAGTACGTC.

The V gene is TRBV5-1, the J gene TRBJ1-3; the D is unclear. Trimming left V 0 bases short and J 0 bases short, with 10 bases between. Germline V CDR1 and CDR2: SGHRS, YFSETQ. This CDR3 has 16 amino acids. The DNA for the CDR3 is TGCGCCAGCAGCTTGGAAATTGTCAGCTCTGGAAACACCATATATTTT. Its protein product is CASSLEIVSSGNTIYF.

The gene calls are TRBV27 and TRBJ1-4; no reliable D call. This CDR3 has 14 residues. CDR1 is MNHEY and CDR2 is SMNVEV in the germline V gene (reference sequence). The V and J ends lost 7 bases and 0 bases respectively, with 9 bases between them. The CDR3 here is CASILNATNEKLFF. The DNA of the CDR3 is TGTGCCAGCATTCTAAATGCAACTAATGAAAAACTGTTTTTT.

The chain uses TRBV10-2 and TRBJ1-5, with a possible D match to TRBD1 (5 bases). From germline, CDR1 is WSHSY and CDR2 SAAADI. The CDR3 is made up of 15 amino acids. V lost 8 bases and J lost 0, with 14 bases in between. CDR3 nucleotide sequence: TGCGCCAGCTCGGAGACAGTTGATAGCAATCAGCCCCAGCATTTT. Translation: CASSETVDSNQPQHF.

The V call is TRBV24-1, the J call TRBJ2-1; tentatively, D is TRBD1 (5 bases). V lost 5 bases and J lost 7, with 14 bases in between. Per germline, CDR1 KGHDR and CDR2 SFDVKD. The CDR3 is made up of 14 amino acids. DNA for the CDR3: TGTGCCACCAGTGCAGCAGGGTCAGTAAATGAGCAGTTCTTC. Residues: CATSAAGSVNEQFF.

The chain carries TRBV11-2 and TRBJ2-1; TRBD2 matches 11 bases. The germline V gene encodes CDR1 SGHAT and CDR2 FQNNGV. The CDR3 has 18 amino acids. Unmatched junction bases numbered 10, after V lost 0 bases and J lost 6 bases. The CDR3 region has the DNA TGTGCCAGCAGCTTAGATGCCCTAACTAGCGGGAGAGCCAATGAGCAGTTCTTC. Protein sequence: CASSLDALTSGRANEQFF.

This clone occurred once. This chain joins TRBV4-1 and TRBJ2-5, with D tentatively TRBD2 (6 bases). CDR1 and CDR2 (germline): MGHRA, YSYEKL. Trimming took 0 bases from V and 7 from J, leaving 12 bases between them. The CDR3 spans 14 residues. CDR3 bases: TGCGCCAGCAGCCAAGATGGAGGGGCTGGGACCCAGTACTTC. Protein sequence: CASSQDGGAGTQYF.

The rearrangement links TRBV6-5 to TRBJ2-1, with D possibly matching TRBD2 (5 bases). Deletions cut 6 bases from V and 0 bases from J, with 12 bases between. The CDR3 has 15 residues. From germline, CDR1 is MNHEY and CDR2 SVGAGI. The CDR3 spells CASSGAELSYNEQFF. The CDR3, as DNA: TGTGCCAGCAGCGGAGCGGAACTCTCCTACAATGAGCAGTTCTTC.

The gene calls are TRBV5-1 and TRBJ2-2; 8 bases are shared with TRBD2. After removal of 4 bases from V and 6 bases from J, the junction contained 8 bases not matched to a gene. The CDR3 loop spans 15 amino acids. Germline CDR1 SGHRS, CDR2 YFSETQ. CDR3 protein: CASSPAGGLAGELFF. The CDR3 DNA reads TGCGCCAGCAGCCCGGCGGGGGGTCTCGCCGGGGAGCTGTTTTTT.

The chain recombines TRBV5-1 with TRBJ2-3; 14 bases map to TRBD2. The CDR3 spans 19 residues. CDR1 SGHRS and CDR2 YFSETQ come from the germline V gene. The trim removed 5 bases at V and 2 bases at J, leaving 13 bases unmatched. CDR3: CASSLKGVTSGRATDTQYF. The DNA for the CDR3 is TGCGCCAGCAGTCTGAAGGGTGTGACTAGCGGGAGGGCCACAGATACGCAGTATTTT.

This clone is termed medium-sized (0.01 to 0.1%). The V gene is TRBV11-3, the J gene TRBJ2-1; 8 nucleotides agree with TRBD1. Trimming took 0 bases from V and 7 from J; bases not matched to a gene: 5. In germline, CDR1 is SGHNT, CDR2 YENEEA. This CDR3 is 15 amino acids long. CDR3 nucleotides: TGTGCCAGCAGCTTAGACAGGGGGCGCCGTAATGAGCAGTTCTTC. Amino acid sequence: CASSLDRGRRNEQFF.

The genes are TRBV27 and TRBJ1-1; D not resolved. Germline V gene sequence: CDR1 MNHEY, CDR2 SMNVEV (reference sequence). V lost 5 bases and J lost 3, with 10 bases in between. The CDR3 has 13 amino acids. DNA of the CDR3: TGTGCCAGCAGTATGACACCTCACACTGAAGCTTTCTTT. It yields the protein CASSMTPHTEAFF.

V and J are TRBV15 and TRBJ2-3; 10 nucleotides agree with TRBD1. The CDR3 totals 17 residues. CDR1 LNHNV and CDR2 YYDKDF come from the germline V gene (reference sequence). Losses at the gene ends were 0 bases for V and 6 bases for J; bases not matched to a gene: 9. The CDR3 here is CATSRELGGTGADTQYF. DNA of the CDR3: TGTGCCACCAGCAGAGAGCTGGGTGGGACAGGGGCGGATACGCAGTATTTT.

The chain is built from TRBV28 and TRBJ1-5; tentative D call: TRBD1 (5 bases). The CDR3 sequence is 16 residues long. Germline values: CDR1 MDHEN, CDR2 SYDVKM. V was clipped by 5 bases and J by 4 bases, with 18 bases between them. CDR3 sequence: CASSPGGAGENQPQHF. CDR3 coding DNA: TGTGCCAGCAGTCCCGGAGGGGCGGGGGAGAATCAGCCCCAGCATTTT.

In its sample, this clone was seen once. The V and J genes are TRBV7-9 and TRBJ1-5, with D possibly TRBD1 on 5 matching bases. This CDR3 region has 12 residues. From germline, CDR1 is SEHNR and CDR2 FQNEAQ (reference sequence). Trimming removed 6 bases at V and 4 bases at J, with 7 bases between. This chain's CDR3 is CASSPGNQPQHF. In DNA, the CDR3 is TGTGCCAGCAGTCCAGGGAATCAGCCCCAGCATTTT.

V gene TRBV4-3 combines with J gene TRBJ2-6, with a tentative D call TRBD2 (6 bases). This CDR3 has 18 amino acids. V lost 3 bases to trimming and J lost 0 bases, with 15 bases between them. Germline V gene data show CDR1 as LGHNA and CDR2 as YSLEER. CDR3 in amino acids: CASSHTRDSYSGANVLTF. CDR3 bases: TGCGCCAGCAGCCACACCCGGGACTCCTACTCTGGGGCCAACGTCCTGACTTTC.

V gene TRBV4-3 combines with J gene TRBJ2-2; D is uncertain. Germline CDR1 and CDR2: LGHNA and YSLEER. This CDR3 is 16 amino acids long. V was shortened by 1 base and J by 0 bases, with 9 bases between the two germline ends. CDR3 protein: CASSQAGGANTGELFF. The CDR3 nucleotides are TGCGCCAGCAGCCAAGCCGGCGGCGCGAACACCGGGGAGCTGTTTTTT.

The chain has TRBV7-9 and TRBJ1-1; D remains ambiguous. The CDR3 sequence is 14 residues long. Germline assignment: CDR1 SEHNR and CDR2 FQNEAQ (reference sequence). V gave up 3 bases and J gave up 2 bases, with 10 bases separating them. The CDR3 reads CASSFQSHNTEAFF. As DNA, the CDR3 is TGTGCCAGCAGCTTTCAGTCGCATAACACTGAAGCTTTCTTT.

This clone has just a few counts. Here the CDR3 reads CASSLAEGARGYTF. The CDR3 coding sequence is TGCGCCAGCAGCTTGGCCGAAGGGGCTCGGGGCTACACCTTC. This chain joins TRBV5-1 and TRBJ1-2, with a weak D call TRBD1 (5 bases). The germline V gene has CDR1 SGHRS and CDR2 YFSETQ. Trimming cost V 0 bases and J 8 bases, with 14 bases left between them. CDR3 length: 14 amino acids.

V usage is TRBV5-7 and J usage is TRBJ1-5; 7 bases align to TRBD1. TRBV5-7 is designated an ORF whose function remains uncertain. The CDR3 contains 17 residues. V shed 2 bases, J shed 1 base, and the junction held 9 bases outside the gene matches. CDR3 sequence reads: CASSFGTVGSSNQPQHF. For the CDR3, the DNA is TGTGCCAGCAGCTTCGGGACAGTGGGGTCGAGCAATCAGCCCCAGCATTTT.

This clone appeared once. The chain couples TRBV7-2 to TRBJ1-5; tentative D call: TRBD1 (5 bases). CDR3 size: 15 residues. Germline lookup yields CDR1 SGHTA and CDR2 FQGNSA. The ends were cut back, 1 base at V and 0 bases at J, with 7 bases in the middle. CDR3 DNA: TGTGCCAGCAGCTTAGGGACACTTAGCAATCAGCCCCAGCATTTT. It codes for CASSLGTLSNQPQHF.

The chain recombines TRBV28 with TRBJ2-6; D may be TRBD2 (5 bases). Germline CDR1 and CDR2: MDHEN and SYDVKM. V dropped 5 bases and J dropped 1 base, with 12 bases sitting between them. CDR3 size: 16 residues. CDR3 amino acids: CASSSGDISGANVLTF. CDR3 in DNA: TGTGCCAGCAGTAGCGGTGACATTTCTGGGGCCAACGTCCTGACTTTC.

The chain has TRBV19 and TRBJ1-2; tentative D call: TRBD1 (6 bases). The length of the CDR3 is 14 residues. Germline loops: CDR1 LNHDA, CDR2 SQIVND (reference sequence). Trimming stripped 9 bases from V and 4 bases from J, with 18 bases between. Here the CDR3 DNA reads TGTGCCAGCCGGACCTCGGGACATCTCTATGGCTACACCTTC. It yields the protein CASRTSGHLYGYTF.